A single sample gave rise to the 18 T cell receptor beta chains below, sequenced in a study of regulatory T cells in long-lasting Graves disease. Time point: newly diagnosed GD, antithyroid drugs for less than 3 months. Preparation of the TCR library used RNA extracted from PBMCs. iRepertoire HTBI primers and Arm-PCR of CDR3 regions built TCR beta libraries. MiXCR was run by TCRdb on the multiplex PCR reads, yielding one entry per CDR3 protein. The data hold a few hundred thousand distinct CDR3 sequences, with approximately 13% observed a single time. The same specimen was also included in a second study, on T cells in Graves' hyperthyroidism and ophthalmopathy.

Sequences were derived from peripheral blood mononuclear cells (PBMCs), sampled at new diagnosis, from a patient treated with antithyroid drugs. The receptors were sampled from a man in his thirties or forties with Graves disease.

This clonotype was counted ten times or more. V is TRBV10-3 and J is TRBJ2-2, with 7 bases matching TRBD2. The CDR3 is 17 amino acids. Germline loops: CDR1 ENHRY, CDR2 SYGVKD. With V trimmed by 0 bases and J by 5 bases, 9 bases remained unmatched. For the CDR3, the DNA is TGTGCCATCAGTGAGTCGACATCAGCGGGAAGGACCGGGGAGCTGTTTTTT. Protein sequence: CAISESTSAGRTGELFF.

This clonotype was recorded many times. V is TRBV15 and J is TRBJ2-1; 9 nucleotides agree with TRBD2. This CDR3 spans 17 amino acids. The junction had 6 bases not matched to a gene; V was cut back by 3 bases and J by 0 bases. CDR1 and CDR2 from the germline V gene are LNHNV and YYDKDF (reference sequence). The DNA of the CDR3 is TGTGCCACCAGCAGCGATAAGACTAGCGGCTCCTACAATGAGCAGTTCTTC. It is translated as CATSSDKTSGSYNEQFF.

This clonotype was counted many times. As DNA, the CDR3 is TGTGCCAGCAGCCTGAAGCGGGAGAGGGGCTACACCTTC. Encoded protein: CASSLKRERGYTF. This chain uses TRBV27 with TRBJ1-2; D is uncertain. Germline assignment: CDR1 MNHEY and CDR2 SMNVEV (reference sequence). The V gene lost 6 bases and the J gene lost 8 bases, with 16 bases spanning the gap. The CDR3 spans 13 residues.

This clonotype turned up a few times. The chain links TRBV30 to TRBJ2-3; 8 bases fit TRBD2. This CDR3 is built from 13 residues. V lost 8 bases and J lost 0; bases outside the gene matches: 4. The germline V gene encodes CDR1 GTSNPN and CDR2 SVGIG (reference sequence). In DNA form, the CDR3 reads TGTGCCGGAACTAGCGGTAGCACAGATACGCAGTATTTT. Its protein product is CAGTSGSTDTQYF.

This clonotype was recorded many times. The chain joins TRBV27 to TRBJ1-4; D remains unclear. Germline V lookup: CDR1 MNHEY, CDR2 SMNVEV (reference sequence). The CDR3 is made up of 14 amino acids. The V end lost 2 bases, the J end lost 5 bases, and 9 bases lay between the germline ends. The CDR3 nucleotides read TGTGCCAGCAGTTTAATGCCAGGAAATGAAAAACTGTTTTTT. Translation: CASSLMPGNEKLFF. The full variable domain, rest sourced from reference TRBV27 and TRBJ1-4, is EAQVTQNPRYLITVTGKKLTVTCSQNMNHEYMSWYRQDPGLGLRQIYYSMNVEVTDKGDVPEGYKVSRKEKRNFPLILESPSPNQTSLYFCASSLMPGNEKLFFGSGTQLSVL.

The CDR3 region has the DNA TGCAGCATGCGGGGTCTTGGGGCCAACGTCCTGACTTTC. Translating gives CSMRGLGANVLTF. This chain links TRBV29-1 with TRBJ2-6; TRBD2 might be the D (6 bases). Germline values: CDR1 SQVTM, CDR2 ANQGSEA. V shed 8 bases and J shed 3 bases, with 11 bases lying between them. The CDR3 consists of 13 residues.

This clonotype was observed at least ten times. The J gene is TRBJ2-3, the V gene TRBV12-3 or TRBV12-4; 10 bases fit TRBD1. The J segment lost 3 bases and the V segment lost 11 bases, leaving 11 bases of the junction unmatched. The CDR3 spans 15 residues. The CDR3 bases are TGTGCCCCCCCCCTCCGGGACAGGGGAACAGATACGCAGTATTTT. Its translation: CAPPLRDRGTDTQYF.

This clonotype came up a few times. V usage is TRBV27 and J usage is TRBJ2-3; 8 nucleotides agree with TRBD2. Trimming took 3 bases from V and 3 from J; bases not matched to a gene: 8. The CDR3 runs 16 residues. Germline V CDR1 and CDR2: MNHEY, SMNVEV (reference sequence). CDR3 nucleotide sequence: TGTGCCAGCAGTTTCACCCGCGGGAGGAGGACAGATACGCAGTATTTT. Residues: CASSFTRGRRTDTQYF.

The sample holds a few counts of this clonotype. V and J are TRBV20-1 and TRBJ2-4; possible D gene TRBD1, 5 bases. V was cut by 3 bases and J by 5 bases, with 8 bases left in between. This CDR3 spans 12 amino acids. Germline loops: CDR1 DFQATT, CDR2 SNEGSKA (reference sequence). The CDR3, as DNA: TGCAGTGCTAGGTTCAGGGAAAACATTCAGTACTTC. This translates into CSARFRENIQYF.

In this sample, this clonotype turned up many times. The chain has TRBV6-5 and TRBJ2-5; D is possibly TRBD2 (6 bases). The germline gives CDR1 MNHEY, CDR2 SVGAGI. The CDR3 covers 16 residues. V shed 0 bases and J shed 4 bases, with 15 bases lying between them. CDR3: CASSYSPGDFIETQYF. The CDR3 nucleotides read TGTGCCAGCAGTTACTCGCCGGGGGATTTTATAGAGACCCAGTACTTC.

V gene TRBV7-2 combines with J gene TRBJ1-1; D is unresolved. Trimming removed 3 bases from V and 5 bases from J, with 16 bases in between. This CDR3 is built from 15 residues. Germline V gives CDR1 SGHTA, CDR2 FQGNSA. CDR3 amino acids: CASSLAYVSGTEAFF. As DNA, the CDR3 is TGTGCCAGCAGCTTGGCATACGTTTCGGGGACTGAAGCTTTCTTT.

In DNA, the CDR3 is TGTGCCAGCAGTTACGGACAGTACATGAGCACTGAAGCTTTCTTT. Amino acids: CASSYGQYMSTEAFF. V and J are TRBV6-2 or TRBV6-3 and TRBJ1-1; D is perhaps TRBD1 (6 bases). The CDR3 totals 15 residues. Between the trimmed V and J ends, which lost 2 bases and 4 bases, there was a span of 14 bases. Germline V gene data show CDR1 as MNHEY and CDR2 as SVGEGT.

J is TRBJ1-3 and V is TRBV20-1, with D hard to call. Germline V gene sequence: CDR1 DFQATT, CDR2 SNEGSKA (reference sequence). The germline V and J ends were trimmed by 1 base and 0 bases, with 13 bases remaining between them. The CDR3 length is 16 residues. CDR3 region: CSARVRASASGNTIYF. The CDR3 DNA sequence: TGCAGTGCTAGAGTTCGGGCTTCTGCCTCTGGAAACACCATATATTTT.

In its sample, this clonotype was seen many times. The genes are TRBV5-1 and TRBJ1-2; the D gene is possibly TRBD1 (6 bases). The ends were cut back, 3 bases at V and 6 bases at J, with 18 bases in the middle. Germline V gene data show CDR1 as SGHRS and CDR2 as YFSETQ. The CDR3 is 15 amino acids. CDR3 sequence: CASSSILTGLDGYTF. DNA of the CDR3: TGCGCCAGCAGCTCAATACTAACAGGGCTCGATGGCTACACCTTC.

About this clonotype itself: A read error may explain this, as a much larger clone is one base away. V is TRBV5-1 and J is TRBJ2-7, with 8 bases lining up with TRBD2. The V gene's germline CDR1 is SGHRS and CDR2 YFSETQ. The CDR3 runs 17 residues. In nucleotides, the CDR3 is TGCGCCAGCAGCTTTACCTCCCGGCCCAGCGGGAGTTACGAGCAGTGCTTC. As protein: CASSFTSRPSGSYEQCF.

In the case of this clonotype: Germline and junction disagree at one end, which may indicate a read error. This rearrangement joins TRBV19 to TRBJ2-3, with no clear D. CDR3 length: 14 amino acids. Germline lookup yields CDR1 LNHDA and CDR2 SQIVND (reference sequence). CDR3 in amino acids: CASTPKVYTNTQYF. For the CDR3, the DNA is TGTGCCAGTACCCCCAAGGTCTACACAAATACGCAGTATTTT.

The chain is built from TRBV20-1 and TRBJ2-7; D perhaps matches TRBD2 (6 bases). This CDR3 comprises 14 residues. V was shortened by 6 bases and J by 7 bases, with 22 bases between the two germline ends. CDR1 and CDR2 (germline): DFQATT, SNEGSKA (reference sequence). CDR3 nucleotide sequence: TGCAGTGCCAAAGCCCGGGGGTATTCGGGGGAGCAGTACTTC. Protein sequence: CSAKARGYSGEQYF.

This clonotype was seen a few times. J is TRBJ1-1 and V is TRBV5-1; D ambiguous. V was trimmed by 5 bases and J by 0 bases, leaving 11 bases between them. The germline V gene has CDR1 SGHRS and CDR2 YFSETQ. This CDR3 region has 14 residues. Here the CDR3 reads CASSMSGVNTEAFF. The CDR3 DNA is TGCGCCAGCAGTATGTCAGGAGTGAACACTGAAGCTTTCTTT.